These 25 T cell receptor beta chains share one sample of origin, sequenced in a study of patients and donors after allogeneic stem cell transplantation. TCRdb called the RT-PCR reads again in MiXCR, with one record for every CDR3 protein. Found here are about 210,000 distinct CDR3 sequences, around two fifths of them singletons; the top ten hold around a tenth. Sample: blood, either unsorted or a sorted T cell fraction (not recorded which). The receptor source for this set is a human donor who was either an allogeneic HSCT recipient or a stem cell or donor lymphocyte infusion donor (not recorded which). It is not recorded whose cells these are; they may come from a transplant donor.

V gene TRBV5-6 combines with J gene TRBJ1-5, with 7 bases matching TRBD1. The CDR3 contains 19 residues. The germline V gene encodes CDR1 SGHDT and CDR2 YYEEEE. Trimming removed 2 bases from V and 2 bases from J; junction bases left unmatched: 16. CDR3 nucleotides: TGTGCCAGCAGCTTAAACAGGGGAATCAGGCAAATCGGCAATCAGCCCCAGCATTTT. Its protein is CASSLNRGIRQIGNQPQHF.

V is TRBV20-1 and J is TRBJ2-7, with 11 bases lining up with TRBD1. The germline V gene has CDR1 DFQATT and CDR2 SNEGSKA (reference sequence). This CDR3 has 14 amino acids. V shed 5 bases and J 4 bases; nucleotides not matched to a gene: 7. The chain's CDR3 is CSASSGTGGYEQYF. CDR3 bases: TGCAGTGCTTCCTCCGGGACAGGGGGTTACGAGCAGTACTTC.

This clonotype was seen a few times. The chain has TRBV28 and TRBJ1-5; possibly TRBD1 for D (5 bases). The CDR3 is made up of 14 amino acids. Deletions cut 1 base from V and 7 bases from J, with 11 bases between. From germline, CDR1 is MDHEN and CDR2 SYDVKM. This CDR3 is CASSLSAGHQPQHF. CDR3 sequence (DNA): TGTGCCAGCAGTTTATCGGCAGGGCACCAGCCCCAGCATTTT.

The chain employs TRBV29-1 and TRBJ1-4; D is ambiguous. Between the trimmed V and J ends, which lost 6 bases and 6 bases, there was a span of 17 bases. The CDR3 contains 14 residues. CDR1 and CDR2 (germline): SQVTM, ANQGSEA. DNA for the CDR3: TGCAGCGTCCGACAAGCGAGTTTGGATGAAAAACTGTTTTTT. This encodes CSVRQASLDEKLFF.

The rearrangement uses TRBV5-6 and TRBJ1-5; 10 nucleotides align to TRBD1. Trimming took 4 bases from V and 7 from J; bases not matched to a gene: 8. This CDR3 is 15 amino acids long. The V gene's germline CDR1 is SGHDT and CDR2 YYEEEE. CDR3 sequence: CASSRSDRGRQPQHF. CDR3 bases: TGTGCCAGCAGCCGAAGCGACAGGGGGCGGCAGCCCCAGCATTTT.

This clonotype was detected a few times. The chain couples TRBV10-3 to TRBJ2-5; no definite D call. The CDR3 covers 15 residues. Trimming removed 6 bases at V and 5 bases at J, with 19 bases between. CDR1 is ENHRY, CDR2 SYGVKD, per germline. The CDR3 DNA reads TGTGCCATCAGGAGTGCCGACCCTTCCTTGGAGACCCAGTACTTC. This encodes CAIRSADPSLETQYF.

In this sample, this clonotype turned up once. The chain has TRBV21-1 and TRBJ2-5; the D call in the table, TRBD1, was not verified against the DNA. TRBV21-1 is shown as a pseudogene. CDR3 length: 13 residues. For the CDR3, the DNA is TGTGCCAGCGTCGGGGGACGCCAAGAGACCCAGTACTTC. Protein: CASVGGRQETQYF.

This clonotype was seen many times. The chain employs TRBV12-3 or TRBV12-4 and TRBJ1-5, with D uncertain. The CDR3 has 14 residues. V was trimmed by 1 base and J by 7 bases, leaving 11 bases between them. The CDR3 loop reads CASSLGGSQQPQHF. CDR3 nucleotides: TGTGCCAGCAGTTTAGGAGGGTCACAGCAGCCCCAGCATTTT.

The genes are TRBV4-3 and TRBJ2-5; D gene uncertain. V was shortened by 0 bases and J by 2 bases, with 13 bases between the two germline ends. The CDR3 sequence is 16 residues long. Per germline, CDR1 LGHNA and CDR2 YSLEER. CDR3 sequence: CASSQDLRHTQETQYF. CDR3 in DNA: TGCGCCAGCAGCCAAGATCTGCGGCACACACAAGAGACCCAGTACTTC.

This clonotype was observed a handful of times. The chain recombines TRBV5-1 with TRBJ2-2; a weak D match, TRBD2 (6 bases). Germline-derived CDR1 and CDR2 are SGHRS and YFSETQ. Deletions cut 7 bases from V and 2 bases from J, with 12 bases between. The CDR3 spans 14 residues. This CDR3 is CASAGRGNTGELFF. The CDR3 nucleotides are TGCGCCAGCGCCGGGCGGGGTAACACCGGGGAGCTGTTTTTT.

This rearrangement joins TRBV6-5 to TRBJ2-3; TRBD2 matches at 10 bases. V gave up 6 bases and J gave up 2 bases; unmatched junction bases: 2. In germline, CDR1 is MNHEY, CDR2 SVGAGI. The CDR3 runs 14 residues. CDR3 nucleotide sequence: TGTGCCAGCAGCCTAGCGGGGGCCACAGATACGCAGTATTTT. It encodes CASSLAGATDTQYF.

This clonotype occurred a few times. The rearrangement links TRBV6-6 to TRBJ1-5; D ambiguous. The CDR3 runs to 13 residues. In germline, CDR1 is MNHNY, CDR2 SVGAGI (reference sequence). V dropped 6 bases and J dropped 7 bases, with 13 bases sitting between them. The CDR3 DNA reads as TGTGCCAGCAGAAAGCAGGTTGAACAGCCCCAGCATTTT. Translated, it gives CASRKQVEQPQHF.

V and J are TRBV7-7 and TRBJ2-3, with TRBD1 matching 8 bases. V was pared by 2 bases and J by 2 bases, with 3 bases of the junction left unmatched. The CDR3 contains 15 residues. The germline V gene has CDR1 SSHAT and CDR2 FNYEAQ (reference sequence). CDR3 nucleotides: TGTGCCAGCAGCTTACAGGGGGCCTTCACAGATACGCAGTATTTT. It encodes CASSLQGAFTDTQYF.

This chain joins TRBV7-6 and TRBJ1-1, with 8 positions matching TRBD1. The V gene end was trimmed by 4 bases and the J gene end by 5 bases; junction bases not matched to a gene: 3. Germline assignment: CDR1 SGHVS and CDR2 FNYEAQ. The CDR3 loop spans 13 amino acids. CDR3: CASSWGQVTEAFF. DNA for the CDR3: TGTGCCAGCAGCTGGGGACAGGTAACTGAAGCTTTCTTT.

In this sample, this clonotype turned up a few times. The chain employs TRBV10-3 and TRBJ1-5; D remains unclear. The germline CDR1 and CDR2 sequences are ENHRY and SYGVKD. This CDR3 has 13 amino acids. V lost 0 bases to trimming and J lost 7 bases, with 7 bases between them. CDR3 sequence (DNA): TGTGCCATCAGTGAGTCGCGAGGACAGCCCCAGCATTTT. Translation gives CAISESRGQPQHF.

CDR3 loop: CASSSQSTDTQYF. Written as DNA, the CDR3 is TGTGCCAGCAGTTCACAAAGCACAGATACGCAGTATTTT. V is TRBV12-3 or TRBV12-4 and J is TRBJ2-3, with unresolved D. The length of the CDR3 is 13 residues. The ends were cut back, 4 bases at V and 0 bases at J, with 5 bases in the middle.

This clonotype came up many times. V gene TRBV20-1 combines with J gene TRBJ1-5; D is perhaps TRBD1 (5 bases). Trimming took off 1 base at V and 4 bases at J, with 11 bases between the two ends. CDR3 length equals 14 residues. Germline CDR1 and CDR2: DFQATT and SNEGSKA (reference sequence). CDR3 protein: CSARVGAGNQPQHF. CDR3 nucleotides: TGCAGTGCTAGAGTAGGGGCTGGGAATCAGCCCCAGCATTTT.

DNA for the CDR3: TGTGCCAGCAGCTTTCGTGGAGGACCAAGAGGACTCCCAGATACGCAGTATTTT. It translates to CASSFRGGPRGLPDTQYF. The V gene is TRBV7-8, the J gene TRBJ2-3; D might be TRBD2 (5 bases). The CDR3 is 18 amino acids. The V and J ends lost 3 bases and 4 bases respectively, with 23 bases between them. Germline CDR1 is SGHVS and CDR2 is FQNEAQ.

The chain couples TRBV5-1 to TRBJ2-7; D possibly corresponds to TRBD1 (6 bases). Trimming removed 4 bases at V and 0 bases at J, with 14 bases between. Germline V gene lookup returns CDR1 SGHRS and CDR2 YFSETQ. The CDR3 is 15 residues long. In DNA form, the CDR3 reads TGCGCCAGCAGCCGCAAGACAGGATTCTCCTACGAGCAGTACTTC. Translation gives CASSRKTGFSYEQYF.

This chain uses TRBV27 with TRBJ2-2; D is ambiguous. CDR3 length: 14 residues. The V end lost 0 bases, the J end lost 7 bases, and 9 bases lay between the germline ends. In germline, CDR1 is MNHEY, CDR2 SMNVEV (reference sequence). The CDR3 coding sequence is TGTGCCAGCAGTTTATCCTGGCGTATCGGGGAGCTGTTTTTT. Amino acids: CASSLSWRIGELFF.

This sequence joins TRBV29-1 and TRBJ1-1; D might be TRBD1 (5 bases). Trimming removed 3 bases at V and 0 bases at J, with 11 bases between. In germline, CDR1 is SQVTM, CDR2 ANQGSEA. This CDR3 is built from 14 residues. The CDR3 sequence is CSVEGTVLNTEAFF. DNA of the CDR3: TGCAGCGTTGAGGGGACGGTCTTGAACACTGAAGCTTTCTTT.

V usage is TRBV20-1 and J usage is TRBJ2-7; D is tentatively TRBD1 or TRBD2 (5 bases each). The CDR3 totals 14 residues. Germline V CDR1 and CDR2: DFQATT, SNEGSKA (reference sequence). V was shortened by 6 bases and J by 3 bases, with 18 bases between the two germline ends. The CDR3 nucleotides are TGCAGTGCCCGTACTCCTTTGGGGGTCTACGAGCAGTACTTC. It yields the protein CSARTPLGVYEQYF.

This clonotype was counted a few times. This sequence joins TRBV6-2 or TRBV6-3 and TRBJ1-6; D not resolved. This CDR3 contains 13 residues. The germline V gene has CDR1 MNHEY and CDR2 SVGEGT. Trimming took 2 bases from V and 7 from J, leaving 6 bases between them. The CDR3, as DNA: TGTGCCAGCAGTTACAGGGAGAATTCACCCCTCCACTTT. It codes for CASSYRENSPLHF.

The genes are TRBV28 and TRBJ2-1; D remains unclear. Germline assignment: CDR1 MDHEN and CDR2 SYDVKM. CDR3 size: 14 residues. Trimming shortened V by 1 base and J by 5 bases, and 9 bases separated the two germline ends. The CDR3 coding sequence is TGTGCCAGCAGTTTATCCGGAAGGGACAATGAGCAGTTCTTC. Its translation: CASSLSGRDNEQFF.

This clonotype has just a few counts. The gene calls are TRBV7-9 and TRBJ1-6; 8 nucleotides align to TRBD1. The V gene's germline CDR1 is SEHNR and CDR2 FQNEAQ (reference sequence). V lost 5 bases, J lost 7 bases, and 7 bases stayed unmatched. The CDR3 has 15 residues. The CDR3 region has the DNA TGTGCCAGCAGCACCCGACAGGGGAGCAATTCACCCCTCCACTTT. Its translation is CASSTRQGSNSPLHF.